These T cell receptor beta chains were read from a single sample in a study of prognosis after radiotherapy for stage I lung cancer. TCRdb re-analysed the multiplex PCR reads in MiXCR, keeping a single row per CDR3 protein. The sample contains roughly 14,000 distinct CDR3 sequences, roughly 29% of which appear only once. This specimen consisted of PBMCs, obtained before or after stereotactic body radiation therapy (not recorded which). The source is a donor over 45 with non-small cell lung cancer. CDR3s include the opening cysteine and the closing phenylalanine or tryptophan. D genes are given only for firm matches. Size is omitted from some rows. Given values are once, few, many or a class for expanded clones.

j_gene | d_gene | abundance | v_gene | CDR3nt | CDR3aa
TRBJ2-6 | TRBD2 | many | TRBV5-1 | TGCGCCAGCAGCTCTCGGGTTAGCGGGACCTCTGGGGCCAACGTCCTGACTTTC | CASSSRVSGTSGANVLTF
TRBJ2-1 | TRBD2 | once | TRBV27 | TGTGCCAGCAGTTTTACCAGCGGCGGGGGGCGTGAGCAGTTCTTC | CASSFTSGGGREQFF
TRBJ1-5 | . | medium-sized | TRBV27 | TGTGCCAGCAGTCCATTTCGGGCGAGTCAGCCCCAGCATTTT | CASSPFRASQPQHF
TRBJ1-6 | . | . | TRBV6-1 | TGTGCCAGCAGTGAAGGTTTAGGTCTTGGGAAGGTTAATTCACCCCTCCACTTT | CASSEGLGLGKVNSPLHF
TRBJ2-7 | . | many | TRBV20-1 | TGCAGTGCTAGAGGGGAGACTGGTCCGGTCGAGCAGTACTTC | CSARGETGPVEQYF
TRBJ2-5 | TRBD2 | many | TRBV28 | TGTGCCAGCAGTTCGAGCGGGAGGGCTTCAGAGACCCAGTACTTC | CASSSSGRASETQYF
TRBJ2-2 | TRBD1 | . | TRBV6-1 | TGTGCCAGCAGGACAGGGTACGAATTCCCCGGGGAGCTGTTTTTT | CASRTGYEFPGELFF
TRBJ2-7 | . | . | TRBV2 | TGTGCCAGCAGTGAAACGGCGACTAACACCTTCTACGAGCAGTACTTC | CASSETATNTFYEQYF
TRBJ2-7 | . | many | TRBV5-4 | TGTGCCAGCAGCCTGAACCCGTCCTACGAGCAGTACTTC | CASSLNPSYEQYF
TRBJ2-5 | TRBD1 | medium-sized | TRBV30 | TGTGCCTGGAGTGTACGACGAACAGGGGGAGAGACCCAGTACTTC | CAWSVRRTGGETQYF
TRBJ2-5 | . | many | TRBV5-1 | TGCGCCAGCAGCCCACAGGGAGGGTTAGAGACCCAGTACTTC | CASSPQGGLETQYF
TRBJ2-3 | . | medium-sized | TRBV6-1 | TGTGCCAGCAGTGTCCAGCCAAACACAGATACGCAGTATTTT | CASSVQPNTDTQYF
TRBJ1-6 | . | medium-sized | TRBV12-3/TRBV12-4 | TGTGCCAGCAGTTTGGGGAGCTCCTATAATTCACCCCTCCACTTT | CASSLGSSYNSPLHF
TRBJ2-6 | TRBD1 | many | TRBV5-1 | TGCGCCAGCAGCTCCTTAACAGGGGGCGCCTCTGGGGCCAACGTCCTGACTTTC | CASSSLTGGASGANVLTF
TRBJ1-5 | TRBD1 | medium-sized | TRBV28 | TGTGCCAGCAGCCAGGACAGGGTTCAGCCCCAGCATTTT | CASSQDRVQPQHF
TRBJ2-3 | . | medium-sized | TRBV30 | TGTGCCTGGTCTGACCGAACCAGCCCAGATACGCAGTATTTT | CAWSDRTSPDTQYF
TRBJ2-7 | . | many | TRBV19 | TGTGCCAGTAGTATAGGCCAGCCCACTCAAATCTACGAGCAGTACTTC | CASSIGQPTQIYEQYF
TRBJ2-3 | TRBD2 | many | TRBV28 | TGTGCCAGCAGCGCCGGGACTAAAACAGATACGCAGTATTTT | CASSAGTKTDTQYF
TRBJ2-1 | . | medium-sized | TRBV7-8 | TGTGCCAGCAGCTTAGTCGCAGCCTACAATGAGCAGTTCTTC | CASSLVAAYNEQFF
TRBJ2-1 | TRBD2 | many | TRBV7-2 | TGTGCCACCCGGTTCGGGGGGGGACGAAGGGAGCAGTTCTTC | CATRFGGGRREQFF
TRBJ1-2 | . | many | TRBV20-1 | TGCAGTGCTAGTCGTAACGCGGACTTATATGGCTACACCTTC | CSASRNADLYGYTF
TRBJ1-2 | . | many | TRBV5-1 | TGCGCCACCTTCGACGGACTCTATGGCTACACCTTC | CATFDGLYGYTF
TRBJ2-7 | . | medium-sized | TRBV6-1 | TGTGCCAGCAGCCCTTCCCCGAGGTCCTACGAGCAGTACTTC | CASSPSPRSYEQYF
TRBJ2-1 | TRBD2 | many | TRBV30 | TGTGCCTGGAGTCGACTAGCGGAGTCCTCCTACAATGAGCAGTTCTTC | CAWSRLAESSYNEQFF
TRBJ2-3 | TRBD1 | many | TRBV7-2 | TGTGCCAGCAGCTCACTTCCCGGGACAGGGGGACCAGATACGCAGTATTTT | CASSSLPGTGGPDTQYF
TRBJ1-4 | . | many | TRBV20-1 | TGCAGTGCTAGGGAGAGTAATGAAAAACTGTTTTTT | CSARESNEKLFF
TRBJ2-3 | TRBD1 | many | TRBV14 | TGTGCCAGCAGCCACCGACAGGGCCCTAGCACAGATACGCAGTATTTT | CASSHRQGPSTDTQYF
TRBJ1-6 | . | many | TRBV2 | TGTGCCAGCACCAACGGAGGGGCGGTGAGTAATTCACCCCTCCACTTT | CASTNGGAVSNSPLHF
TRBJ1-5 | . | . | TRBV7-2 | TGTGCCAGCAGCTATCTCCCGGGGCAGGAGGTGAATAAGCCCCAGCATTTT | CASSYLPGQEVNKPQHF